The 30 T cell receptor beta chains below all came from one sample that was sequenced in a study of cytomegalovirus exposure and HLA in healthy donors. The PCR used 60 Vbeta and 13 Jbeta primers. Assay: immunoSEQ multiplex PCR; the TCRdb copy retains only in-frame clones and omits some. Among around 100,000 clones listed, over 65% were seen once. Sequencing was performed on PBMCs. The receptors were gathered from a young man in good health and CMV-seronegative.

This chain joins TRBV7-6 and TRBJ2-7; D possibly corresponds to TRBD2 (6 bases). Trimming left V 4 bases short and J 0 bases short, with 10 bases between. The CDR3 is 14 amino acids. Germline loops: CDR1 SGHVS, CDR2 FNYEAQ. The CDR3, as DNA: TGTGCCAGCAGCTCCTTGACTAGCTCCTACGAGCAGTACTTC. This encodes CASSSLTSSYEQYF.

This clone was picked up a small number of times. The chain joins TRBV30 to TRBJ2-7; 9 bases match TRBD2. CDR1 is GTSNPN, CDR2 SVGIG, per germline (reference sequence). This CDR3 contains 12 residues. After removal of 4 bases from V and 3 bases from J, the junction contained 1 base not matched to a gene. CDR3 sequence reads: CAWTSGNYEQYF. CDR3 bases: TGTGCCTGGACTAGCGGGAACTACGAGCAGTACTTC.

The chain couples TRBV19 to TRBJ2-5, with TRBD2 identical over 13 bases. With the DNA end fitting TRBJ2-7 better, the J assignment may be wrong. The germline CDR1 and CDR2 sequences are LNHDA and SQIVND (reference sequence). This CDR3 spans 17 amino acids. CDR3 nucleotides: TGTGCCAGTAGTGGCCCGGGACTAGCGGGGAACTCCTACGAGCAGTACTTC. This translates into CASSGPGLAGNSYEQYF.

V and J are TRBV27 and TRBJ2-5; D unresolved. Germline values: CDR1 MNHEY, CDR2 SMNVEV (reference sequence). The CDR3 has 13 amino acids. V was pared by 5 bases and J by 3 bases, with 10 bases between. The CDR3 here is CASSPRREETQYF. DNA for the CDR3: TGTGCCAGCAGTCCTCGACGGGAAGAGACCCAGTACTTC.

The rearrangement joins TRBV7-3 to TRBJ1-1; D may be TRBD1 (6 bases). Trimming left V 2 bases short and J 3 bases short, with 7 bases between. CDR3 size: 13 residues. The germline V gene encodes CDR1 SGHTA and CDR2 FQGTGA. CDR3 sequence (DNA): TGTGCCAGCAGCTTACAGGGGTACACTGAAGCTTTCTTT. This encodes CASSLQGYTEAFF.

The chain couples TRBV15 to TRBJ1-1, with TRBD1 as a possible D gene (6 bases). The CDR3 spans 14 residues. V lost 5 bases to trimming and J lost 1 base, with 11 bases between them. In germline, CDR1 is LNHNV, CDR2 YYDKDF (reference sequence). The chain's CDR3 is CATSHRAQNTEAFF. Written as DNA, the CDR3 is TGTGCCACCAGCCACAGGGCCCAGAACACTGAAGCTTTCTTT.

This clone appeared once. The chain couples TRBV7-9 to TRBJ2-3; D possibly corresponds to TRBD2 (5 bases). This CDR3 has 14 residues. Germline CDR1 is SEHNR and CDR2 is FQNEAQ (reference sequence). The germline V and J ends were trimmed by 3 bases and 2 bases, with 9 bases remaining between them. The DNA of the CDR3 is TGTGCCAGCAGCTTCGGCGGGTACACAGATACGCAGTATTTT. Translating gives CASSFGGYTDTQYF.

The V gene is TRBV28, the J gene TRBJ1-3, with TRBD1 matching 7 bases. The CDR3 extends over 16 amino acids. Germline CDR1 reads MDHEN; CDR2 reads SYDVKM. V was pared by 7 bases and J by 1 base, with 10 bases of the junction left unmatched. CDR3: CASTERQGPSGNTIYF. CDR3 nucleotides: TGTGCCAGCACCGAACGACAGGGACCTTCTGGAAACACCATATATTTT.

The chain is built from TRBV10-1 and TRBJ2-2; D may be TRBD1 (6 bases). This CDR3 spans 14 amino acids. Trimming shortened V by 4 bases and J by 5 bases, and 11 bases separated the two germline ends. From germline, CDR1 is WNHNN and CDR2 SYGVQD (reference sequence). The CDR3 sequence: CASSAGVKTGELFF. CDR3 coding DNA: TGCGCCAGCAGTGCAGGGGTGAAAACCGGGGAGCTGTTTTTT.

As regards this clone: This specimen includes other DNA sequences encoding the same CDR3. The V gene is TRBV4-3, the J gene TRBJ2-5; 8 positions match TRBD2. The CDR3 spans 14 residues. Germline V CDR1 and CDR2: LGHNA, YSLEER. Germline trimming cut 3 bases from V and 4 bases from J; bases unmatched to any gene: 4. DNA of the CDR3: TGCGCCAGCAGCCAGGGACTAGGGGCAGAGACCCAGTACTTC. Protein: CASSQGLGAETQYF.

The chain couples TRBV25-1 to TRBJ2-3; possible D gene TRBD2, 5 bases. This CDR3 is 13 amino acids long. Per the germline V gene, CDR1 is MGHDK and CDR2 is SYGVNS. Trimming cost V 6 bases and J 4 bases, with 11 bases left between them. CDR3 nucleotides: TGTGCCAGCAGGGTGAGGGATGCAGATACGCAGTATTTT. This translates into CASRVRDADTQYF.

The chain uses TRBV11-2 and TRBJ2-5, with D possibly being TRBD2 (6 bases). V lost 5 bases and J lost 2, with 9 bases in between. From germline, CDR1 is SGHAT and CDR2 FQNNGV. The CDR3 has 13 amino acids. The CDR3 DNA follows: TGTGCCAGCAGCGGCGGGATTCAAGAGACCCAGTACTTC. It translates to CASSGGIQETQYF.

The CDR3 DNA is TGTGCCTGGGGGGAGGGCCCGCTCTATGAAGCTTTCTTT. It specifies CAWGEGPLYEAFF. V is TRBV30 and J is TRBJ1-1; D call uncertain. The CDR3 covers 13 residues. Germline assignment: CDR1 GTSNPN and CDR2 SVGIG (reference sequence). Trimming stripped 5 bases from V and 7 bases from J, with 17 bases between.

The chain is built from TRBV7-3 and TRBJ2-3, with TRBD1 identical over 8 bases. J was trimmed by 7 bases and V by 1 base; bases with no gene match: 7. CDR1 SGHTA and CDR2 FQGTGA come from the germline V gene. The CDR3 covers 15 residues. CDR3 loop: CASSLNPGGVNTQYF. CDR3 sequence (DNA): TGTGCCAGCAGCTTAAATCCAGGGGGCGTAAATACGCAGTATTTT. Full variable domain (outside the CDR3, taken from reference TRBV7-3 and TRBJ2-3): GAGVSQTPSNKVTEKGKYVELRCDPISGHTALYWYRQSLGQGPEFLIYFQGTGAADDSGLPNDRFFAVRPEGSVSTLKIQRTERGDSAVYLCASSLNPGGVNTQYFGPGTRLTVL.

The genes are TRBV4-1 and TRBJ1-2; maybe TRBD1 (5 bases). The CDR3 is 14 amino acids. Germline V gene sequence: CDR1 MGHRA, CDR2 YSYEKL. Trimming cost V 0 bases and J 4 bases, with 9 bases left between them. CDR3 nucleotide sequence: TGCGCCAGCAGCCAAGATCACAGGATCTATGGCTACACCTTC. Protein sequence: CASSQDHRIYGYTF.

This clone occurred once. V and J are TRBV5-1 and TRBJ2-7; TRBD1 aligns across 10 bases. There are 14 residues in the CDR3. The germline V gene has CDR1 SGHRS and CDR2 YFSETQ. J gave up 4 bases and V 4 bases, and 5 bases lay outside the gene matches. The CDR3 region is CASSMTGGQYEQYF. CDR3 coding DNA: TGCGCCAGCAGCATGACAGGGGGCCAGTACGAGCAGTACTTC.

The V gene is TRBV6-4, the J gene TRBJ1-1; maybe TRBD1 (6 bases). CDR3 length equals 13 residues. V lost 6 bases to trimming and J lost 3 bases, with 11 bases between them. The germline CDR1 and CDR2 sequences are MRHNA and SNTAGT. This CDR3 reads CASSRGWDTEAFF. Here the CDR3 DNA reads TGTGCCAGCAGCAGGGGTTGGGACACTGAAGCTTTCTTT.

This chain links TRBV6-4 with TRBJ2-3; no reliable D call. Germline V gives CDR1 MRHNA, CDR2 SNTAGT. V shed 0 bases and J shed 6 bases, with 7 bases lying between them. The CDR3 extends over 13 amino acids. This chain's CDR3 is CASSDSGRDTQYF. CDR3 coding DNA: TGTGCCAGCAGTGACTCCGGCAGGGATACGCAGTATTTT.

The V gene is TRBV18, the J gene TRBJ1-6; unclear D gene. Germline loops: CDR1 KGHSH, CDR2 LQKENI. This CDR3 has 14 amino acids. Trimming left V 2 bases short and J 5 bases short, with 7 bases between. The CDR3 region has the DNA TGTGCCAGCTCACCATGGGCCGATAATTCACCCCTCCACTTT. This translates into CASSPWADNSPLHF.

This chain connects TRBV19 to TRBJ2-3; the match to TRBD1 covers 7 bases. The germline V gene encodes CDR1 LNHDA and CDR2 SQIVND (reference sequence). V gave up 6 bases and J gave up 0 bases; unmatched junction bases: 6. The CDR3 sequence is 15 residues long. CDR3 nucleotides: TGTGCCAGTAGCGCCGACAGGGCTAGCACAGATACGCAGTATTTT. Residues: CASSADRASTDTQYF.

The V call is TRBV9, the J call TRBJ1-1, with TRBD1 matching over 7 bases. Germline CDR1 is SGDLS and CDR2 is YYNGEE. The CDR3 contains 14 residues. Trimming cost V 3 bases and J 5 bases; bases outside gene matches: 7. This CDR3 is CASSGQGVWTEAFF. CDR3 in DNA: TGTGCCAGCAGCGGGCAGGGGGTTTGGACTGAAGCTTTCTTT.

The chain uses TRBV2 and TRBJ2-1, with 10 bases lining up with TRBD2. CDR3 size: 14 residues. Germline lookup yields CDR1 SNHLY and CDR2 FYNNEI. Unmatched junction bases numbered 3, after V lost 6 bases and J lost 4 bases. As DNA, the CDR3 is TGTGCCAGCAGGCTAGCGGGGGTATACAATGAGCAGTTCTTC. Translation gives CASRLAGVYNEQFF.

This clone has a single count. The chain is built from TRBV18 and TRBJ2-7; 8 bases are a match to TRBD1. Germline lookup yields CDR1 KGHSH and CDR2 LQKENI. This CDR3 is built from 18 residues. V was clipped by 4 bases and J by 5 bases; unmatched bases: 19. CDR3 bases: TGTGCCAGCTCACTAACTTCGACAGGGGTAGGAGCGGAACACGAGCAGTACTTC. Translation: CASSLTSTGVGAEHEQYF.

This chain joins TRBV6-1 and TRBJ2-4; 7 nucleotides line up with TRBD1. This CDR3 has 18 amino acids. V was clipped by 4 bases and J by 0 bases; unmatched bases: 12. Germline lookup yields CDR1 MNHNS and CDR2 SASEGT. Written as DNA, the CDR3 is TGTGCCAGCAGTGTCTTCCTCGACAGGGTTCTAGCCAAAAACATTCAGTACTTC. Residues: CASSVFLDRVLAKNIQYF.

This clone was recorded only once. CDR3 sequence: CASSQIAYNEQFF. DNA for the CDR3: TGTGCCAGCAGCCAGATCGCCTACAATGAGCAGTTCTTC. This chain connects TRBV7-6 to TRBJ2-1; D is unclear. The germline V and J ends were trimmed by 5 bases and 2 bases, with 7 bases remaining between them. Germline V CDR1 and CDR2: SGHVS, FNYEAQ. The CDR3 has 13 amino acids.

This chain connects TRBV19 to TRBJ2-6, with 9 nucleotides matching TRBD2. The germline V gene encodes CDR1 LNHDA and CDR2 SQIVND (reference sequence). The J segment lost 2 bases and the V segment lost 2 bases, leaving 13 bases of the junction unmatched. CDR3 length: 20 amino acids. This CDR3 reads CASSISPALSGRTGANVLTF. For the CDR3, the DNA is TGTGCCAGTAGTATAAGCCCAGCCCTTAGCGGGAGAACTGGGGCCAACGTCCTGACTTTC.

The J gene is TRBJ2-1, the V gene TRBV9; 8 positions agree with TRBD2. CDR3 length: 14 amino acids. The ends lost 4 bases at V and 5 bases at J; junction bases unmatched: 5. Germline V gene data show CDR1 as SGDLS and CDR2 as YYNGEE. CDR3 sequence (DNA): TGTGCCAGCAGCTCCGGGGGGGCCCACAATGAGCAGTTCTTC. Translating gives CASSSGGAHNEQFF.

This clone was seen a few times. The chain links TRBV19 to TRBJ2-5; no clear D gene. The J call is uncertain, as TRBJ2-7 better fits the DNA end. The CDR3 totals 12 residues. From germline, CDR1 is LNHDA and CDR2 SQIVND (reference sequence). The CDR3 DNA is TGTGCCAGCAAAGGAGCATCCTACGAGCAGTACTTC. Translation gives CASKGASYEQYF.

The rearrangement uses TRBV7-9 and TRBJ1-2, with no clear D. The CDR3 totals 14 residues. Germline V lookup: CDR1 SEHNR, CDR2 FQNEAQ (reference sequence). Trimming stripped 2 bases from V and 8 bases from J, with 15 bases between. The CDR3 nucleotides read TGTGCCAGCAGCTTACCTGGTGCAGTTGCCGGCTACACCTTC. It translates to CASSLPGAVAGYTF.

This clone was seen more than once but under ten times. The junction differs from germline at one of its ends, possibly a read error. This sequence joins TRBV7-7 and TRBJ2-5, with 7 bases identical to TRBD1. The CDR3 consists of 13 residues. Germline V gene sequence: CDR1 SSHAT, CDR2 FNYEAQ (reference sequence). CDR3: CASSPRTGETQYF. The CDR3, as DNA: TGTGCTAGCAGCCCCAGGACAGGAGAGACCCAGTACTTC.